Following are 17 T cell receptor beta chains from one sample sequenced in a study of CD8 T cells in Susac syndrome. Random-hexamer reverse transcription was applied to about 0.5 to 1 ug RNA. TCRdb redid the calling of the immunoSEQ multiplex PCR reads with MiXCR, one entry per CDR3 protein. Counted here are about 190,000 distinct CDR3 sequences, around 93% occurring once; the ten biggest clones make up around 0.15%. Sequenced input: CD8+ T cells from PBMCs. The receptors stem from a human donor with Susac syndrome.

This clonotype was seen only once. The chain combines TRBV4-1 with TRBJ1-5, with unresolved D. This CDR3 spans 15 amino acids. The germline gives CDR1 MGHRA, CDR2 YSYEKL. V gave up 1 base and J gave up 7 bases, with 14 bases separating them. Here the CDR3 reads CASSQGVGSGQPQHF. CDR3 DNA sequence: TGCGCCAGCAGCCAAGGGGTGGGGTCCGGGCAGCCCCAGCATTTT.

The genes are TRBV20-1 and TRBJ2-2; the D gene is possibly TRBD1 (6 bases). Germline V CDR1 and CDR2: DFQATT, SNEGSKA (reference sequence). The CDR3 loop spans 14 amino acids. V lost 1 base to trimming and J lost 0 bases, with 6 bases between them. CDR3 in amino acids: CSARGDTNTGELFF. The CDR3 nucleotides read TGCAGTGCTAGAGGGGACACGAACACCGGGGAGCTGTTTTTT.

The genes are TRBV19 and TRBJ1-6; no definite D call. Trimming removed 10 bases from V and 4 bases from J, with 14 bases in between. The CDR3 length is 14 residues. Germline CDR1 LNHDA, CDR2 SQIVND (reference sequence). CDR3 sequence reads: CANVAGRYNSPLHF. As DNA, the CDR3 is TGTGCCAATGTAGCTGGCCGTTATAATTCACCCCTCCACTTT. Full variable domain (remainder filled in from reference TRBV19 and TRBJ1-6): DGGITQSPKYLFRKEGQNVTLSCEQNLNHDAMYWYRQDPGQGLRLIYYSQIVNDFQKGDIAEGYSVSREKKESFPLTVTSAQKNPTAFYLCANVAGRYNSPLHFGNGTRLTVT.

The chain couples TRBV25-1 to TRBJ1-1; D gene ambiguous. The CDR3 has 13 amino acids. Trimming took off 3 bases at V and 3 bases at J, with 8 bases between the two ends. CDR1 is MGHDK and CDR2 is SYGVNS in the germline V gene. The CDR3 DNA reads as TGTGCCAGCAGTGACACCGGGTACACTGAAGCTTTCTTT. It translates to CASSDTGYTEAFF.

This chain uses TRBV7-8 with TRBJ1-2, with D uncertain. This CDR3 contains 13 residues. V dropped 0 bases and J dropped 6 bases, with 8 bases sitting between them. CDR1 is SGHVS and CDR2 is FQNEAQ in the germline V gene. CDR3 coding DNA: TGTGCCAGCAGCTTAGCGGGGAAAGATGGCTACACCTTC. Its translation: CASSLAGKDGYTF.

This chain uses TRBV12-3 or TRBV12-4 with TRBJ2-7; D is possibly TRBD2 (5 bases). V gave up 1 base and J gave up 7 bases, with 17 bases separating them. The length of the CDR3 is 15 residues. CDR3 DNA sequence: TGTGCCAGCAGTTTAGTTAGTATGCCCTCGGGGGAGCAGTACTTC. It encodes CASSLVSMPSGEQYF.

V gene TRBV6-6 combines with J gene TRBJ2-1; D gene ambiguous. Germline values: CDR1 MNHNY, CDR2 SVGAGI (reference sequence). V was cut by 0 bases and J by 7 bases, with 10 bases left in between. The CDR3 has 14 amino acids. DNA for the CDR3: TGTGCCAGCAGTTACTCGATTTTAGGGAATGAGCAGTTCTTC. Amino acid sequence: CASSYSILGNEQFF.

The chain uses TRBV15 and TRBJ2-1; either TRBD1 or TRBD2 may fit D (5 bases each). Germline V gene sequence: CDR1 LNHNV, CDR2 YYDKDF (reference sequence). Trimming took off 8 bases at V and 7 bases at J, with 18 bases between the two ends. The CDR3 is 14 residues long. The DNA for the CDR3 is TGTGCCACCCAGAGGCGAGATGGGGGTAATGAGCAGTTCTTC. As protein: CATQRRDGGNEQFF.

The J gene is TRBJ2-7, the V gene TRBV13, with D unresolved. Germline V CDR1 and CDR2: PRHDT, FYEKMQ (reference sequence). The ends were cut back, 3 bases at V and 6 bases at J, with 9 bases in the middle. There are 12 residues in the CDR3. CDR3 loop: CASSFGGAEQYF. CDR3 DNA sequence: TGTGCCAGCAGCTTCGGTGGTGCCGAGCAGTACTTC.

The chain carries TRBV30 and TRBJ1-1; D ambiguous. Germline V CDR1 and CDR2: GTSNPN, SVGIG (reference sequence). The CDR3 has 12 amino acids. V shed 2 bases and J shed 0 bases, with 4 bases lying between them. The CDR3: CAWSWVNTEAFF. In nucleotides, the CDR3 is TGTGCCTGGAGTTGGGTGAACACTGAAGCTTTCTTT.

The chain recombines TRBV20-1 with TRBJ1-2; weak D call: TRBD1 (6 bases). V was clipped by 2 bases and J by 4 bases, with 14 bases between them. There are 14 residues in the CDR3. Germline CDR1 reads DFQATT; CDR2 reads SNEGSKA (reference sequence). The CDR3 sequence: CSARMGALVYGYTF. Here the CDR3 DNA reads TGCAGTGCTAGAATGGGGGCGCTTGTCTATGGCTACACCTTC.

This clonotype is a singleton in its sample. The CDR3 here is CSVEVGVGGGEAFF. Here the CDR3 DNA reads TGCAGCGTTGAAGTCGGTGTGGGGGGCGGAGAAGCTTTCTTT. This chain connects TRBV29-1 to TRBJ1-1; maybe TRBD1 (6 bases). Trimming shortened V by 1 base and J by 8 bases, and 17 bases separated the two germline ends. The CDR3 is 14 residues long. Germline-derived CDR1 and CDR2 are SQVTM and ANQGSEA.

This sequence joins TRBV6-6 and TRBJ2-3; maybe TRBD2 (7 bases). CDR1 is MNHNY, CDR2 SVGAGI, per germline (reference sequence). The CDR3 runs to 12 residues. Trimming shortened V by 10 bases and J by 2 bases, and 10 bases separated the two germline ends. In DNA form, the CDR3 reads TGTGCCACTGGGGGGGCCACAGATACGCAGTATTTT. Translating it yields CATGGATDTQYF.

This chain uses TRBV7-9 with TRBJ1-1; D may be TRBD1 (6 bases). V dropped 5 bases and J dropped 4 bases, with 20 bases sitting between them. CDR3 length equals 16 residues. Germline CDR1 SEHNR, CDR2 FQNEAQ (reference sequence). CDR3 sequence: CASSPGGLVDFTEAFF. The DNA for the CDR3 is TGTGCCAGCAGCCCCGGGGGGCTAGTCGATTTCACTGAAGCTTTCTTT.

V usage is TRBV5-4 and J usage is TRBJ2-3, with 9 bases lining up with TRBD2. The CDR3 contains 15 residues. V lost 9 bases to trimming and J lost 2 bases; unmatched junction nucleotides: 10. Looked up from germline, CDR1 is SGHNT and CDR2 is YYREEE (reference sequence). CDR3 sequence: CATRLSGGHTDTQYF. The CDR3 region has the DNA TGTGCCACCAGATTAAGCGGGGGGCACACAGATACGCAGTATTTT. Based on the CDR3 plus reference TRBV5-4 and TRBJ2-3, the full variable domain is ETGVTQSPTHLIKTRGQQVTLRCSSQSGHNTVSWYQQALGQGPQFIFQYYREEENGRGNFPPRFSGLQFPNYSSELNVNALELDDSALYLCATRLSGGHTDTQYFGPGTRLTVL.

The rearrangement links TRBV20-1 to TRBJ2-3, with a weak D call TRBD1 (5 bases). Germline V CDR1 and CDR2: DFQATT, SNEGSKA (reference sequence). The CDR3 length is 16 residues. Between the trimmed V and J ends, which lost 6 bases and 6 bases, there was a span of 25 bases. CDR3 coding DNA: TGCAGTGCCACAATTGGGGCAGGGCTGGGCGTCGATACGCAGTATTTT. Residues: CSATIGAGLGVDTQYF.

The rearrangement joins TRBV4-1 to TRBJ2-5, with D hard to call. From germline, CDR1 is MGHRA and CDR2 YSYEKL. The CDR3 is made up of 15 amino acids. Between the trimmed V and J ends, which lost 0 bases and 9 bases, there was a span of 17 bases. The CDR3 nucleotides are TGCGCCAGCAGCCAAGATATATTGGACCGCCAACCCCAGTACTTC. It is translated as CASSQDILDRQPQYF.